A single sample is the source of the 7 T cell receptor beta chains below, sequenced in a study of T-cell memory formation after mild COVID-19. TCRdb reprocessed the 5' RACE reads via MiXCR and lists one record per CDR3 protein. This table holds around 510,000 distinct CDR3 sequences, roughly 21% found once. Sequenced sample: PBMCs or a T cell subset sorted from them (not recorded which). These receptor sequences come from an adult woman who had mild COVID-19 (a few samples of this study predate the infection). Cell type and time point are not known.

This chain joins TRBV7-3 and TRBJ2-2; D gene unclear. Germline CDR1 and CDR2: SGHTA and FQGTGA. The CDR3 extends over 12 amino acids. V was pared by 2 bases and J by 6 bases, with 4 bases between. CDR3 sequence reads: CASSLLSGELFF. The CDR3 DNA is TGTGCCAGCAGCTTACTTTCCGGGGAGCTGTTTTTT.

This sequence joins TRBV9 and TRBJ2-7, with D tentatively TRBD1 (6 bases). CDR1 is SGDLS and CDR2 is YYNGEE in the germline V gene. The CDR3 contains 13 residues. V was trimmed by 3 bases and J by 7 bases, leaving 14 bases between them. The CDR3 spells CASSALQGGEQYF. The CDR3 bases are TGTGCCAGCAGCGCTCTACAGGGCGGGGAGCAGTACTTC.

The chain is built from TRBV12-3 or TRBV12-4 and TRBJ2-2, with D unclear. CDR3 length: 14 amino acids. The V end lost 3 bases, the J end lost 3 bases, and 8 bases lay between the germline ends. Written as DNA, the CDR3 is TGTGCCAGCAGTTTGGTAGGGTACACCGGGGAGCTGTTTTTT. The encoded protein is CASSLVGYTGELFF.

The V gene is TRBV20-1, the J gene TRBJ2-3; 9 nucleotides match TRBD2. Trimming cost V 6 bases and J 4 bases; bases outside gene matches: 11. This CDR3 comprises 15 residues. From germline, CDR1 is DFQATT and CDR2 SNEGSKA (reference sequence). Here the CDR3 DNA reads TGCAGTGCCCTTAGGCCAGCGGGGGGTGCAGATACGCAGTATTTT. Translating it yields CSALRPAGGADTQYF.

The chain links TRBV7-2 to TRBJ2-1; a weak D match, TRBD2 (6 bases). Germline V gene lookup returns CDR1 SGHTA and CDR2 FQGNSA. Trimming shortened V by 5 bases and J by 4 bases, and 12 bases separated the two germline ends. CDR3 length: 14 amino acids. CDR3 sequence (DNA): TGTGCCAGCAGCCCACCAGCGGGTTACAATGAGCAGTTCTTC. Protein: CASSPPAGYNEQFF.

This clonotype has a handful of counts. The DNA for the CDR3 is TGTGCCAGCAGCTATAGCGGGAGATGGGAGACCCAGTACTTC. Translating gives CASSYSGRWETQYF. This chain joins TRBV7-2 and TRBJ2-5, with 9 positions matching TRBD2. The CDR3 consists of 14 residues. Looked up from germline, CDR1 is SGHTA and CDR2 is FQGNSA. Unmatched junction bases numbered 5, after V lost 4 bases and J lost 5 bases.

V gene TRBV7-2 combines with J gene TRBJ2-2; D might be TRBD2 (6 bases). This CDR3 has 19 amino acids. Trimming took 2 bases from V and 0 from J, leaving 19 bases between them. Per the germline V gene, CDR1 is SGHTA and CDR2 is FQGNSA. The DNA of the CDR3 is TGTGCCAGCAGCTTACATCAGGTGACTAGTCCGACGAACACCGGGGAGCTGTTTTTT. This gives the protein CASSLHQVTSPTNTGELFF.